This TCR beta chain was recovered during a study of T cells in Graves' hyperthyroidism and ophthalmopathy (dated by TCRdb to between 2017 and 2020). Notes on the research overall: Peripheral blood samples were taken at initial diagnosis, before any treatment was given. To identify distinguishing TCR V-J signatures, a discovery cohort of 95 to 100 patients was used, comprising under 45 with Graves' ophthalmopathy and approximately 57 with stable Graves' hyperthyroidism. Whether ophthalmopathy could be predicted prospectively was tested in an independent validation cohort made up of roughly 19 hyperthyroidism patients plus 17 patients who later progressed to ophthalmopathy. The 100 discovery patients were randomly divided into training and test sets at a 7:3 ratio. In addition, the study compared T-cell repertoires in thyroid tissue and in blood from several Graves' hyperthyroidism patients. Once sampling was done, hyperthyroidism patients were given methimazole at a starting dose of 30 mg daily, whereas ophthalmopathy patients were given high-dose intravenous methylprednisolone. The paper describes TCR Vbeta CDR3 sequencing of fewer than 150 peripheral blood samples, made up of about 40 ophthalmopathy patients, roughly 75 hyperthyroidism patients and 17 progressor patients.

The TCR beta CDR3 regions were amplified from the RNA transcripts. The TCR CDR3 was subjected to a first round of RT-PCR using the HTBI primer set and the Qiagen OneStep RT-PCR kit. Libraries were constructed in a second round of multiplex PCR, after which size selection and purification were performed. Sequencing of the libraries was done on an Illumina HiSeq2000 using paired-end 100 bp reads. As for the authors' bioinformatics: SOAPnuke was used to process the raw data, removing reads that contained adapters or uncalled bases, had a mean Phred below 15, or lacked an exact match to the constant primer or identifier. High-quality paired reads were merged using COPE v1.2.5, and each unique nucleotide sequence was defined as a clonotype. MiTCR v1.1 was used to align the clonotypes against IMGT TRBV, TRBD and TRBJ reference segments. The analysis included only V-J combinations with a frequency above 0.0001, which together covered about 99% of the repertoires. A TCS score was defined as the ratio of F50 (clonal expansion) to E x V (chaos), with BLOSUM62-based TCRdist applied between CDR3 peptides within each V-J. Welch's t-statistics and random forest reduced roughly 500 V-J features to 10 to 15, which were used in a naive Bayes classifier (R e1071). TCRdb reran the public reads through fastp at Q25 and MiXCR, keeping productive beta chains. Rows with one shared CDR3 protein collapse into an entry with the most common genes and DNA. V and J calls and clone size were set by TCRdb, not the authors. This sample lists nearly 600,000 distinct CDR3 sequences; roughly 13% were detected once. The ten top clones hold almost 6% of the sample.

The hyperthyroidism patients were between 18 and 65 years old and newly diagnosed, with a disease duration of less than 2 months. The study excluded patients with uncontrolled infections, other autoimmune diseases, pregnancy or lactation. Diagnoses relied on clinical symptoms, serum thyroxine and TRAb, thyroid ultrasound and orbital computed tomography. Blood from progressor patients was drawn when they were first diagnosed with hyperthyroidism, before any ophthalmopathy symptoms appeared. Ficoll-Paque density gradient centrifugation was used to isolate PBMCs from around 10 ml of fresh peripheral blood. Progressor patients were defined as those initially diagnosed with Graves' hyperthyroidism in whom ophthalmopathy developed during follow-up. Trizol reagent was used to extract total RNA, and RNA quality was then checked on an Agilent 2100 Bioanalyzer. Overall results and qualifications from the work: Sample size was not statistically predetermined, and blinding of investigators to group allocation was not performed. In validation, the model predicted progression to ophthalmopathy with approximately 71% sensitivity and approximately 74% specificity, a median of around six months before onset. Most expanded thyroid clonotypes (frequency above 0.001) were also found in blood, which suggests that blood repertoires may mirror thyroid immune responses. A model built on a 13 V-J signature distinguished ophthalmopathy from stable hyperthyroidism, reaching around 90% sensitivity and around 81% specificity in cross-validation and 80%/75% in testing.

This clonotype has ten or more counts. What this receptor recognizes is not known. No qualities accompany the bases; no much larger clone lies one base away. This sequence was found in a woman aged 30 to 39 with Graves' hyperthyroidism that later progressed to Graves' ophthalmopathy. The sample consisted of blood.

This receptor carries the CDR3 CSAPTSNSYNEQFF. The DNA reads TGCAGTGCTCCGACTAGTAATTCCTACAATGAGCAGTTCTTC. In this chain, TRBV20-1 is recombined with TRBJ2-1, with TRBD2 tentatively as D gene (6 bases match). V is clipped by 5 bases and J by 1 base, and the sequence between their germline boundaries is 12 bases long. There are 14 amino acids in the CDR3, from cysteine to phenylalanine inclusive. Of the read, only the CDR3 DNA is kept; its 42 bases are in frame from base 1. For CDR1 and CDR2, the germline V gene (reference sequence) lists DFQATT and SNEGSKA.